This T cell receptor (beta chain) was recovered during a study of CD8+CD57+ T cells in acquired aplastic anemia. J gave up 4 bases and V 8 bases, and 4 bases lay outside the gene matches. Germline CDR1 and CDR2: WSHSY and SAAADI. CDR3 length equals 13 residues. Genomic DNA templated the TCR beta VDJ and CDR3 profiling. TCRdb re-called the reads through MiXCR, storing one row per CDR3 protein. Altogether under 75,000 distinct CDR3 sequences are present, around 50% being singletons, with the ten largest covering approximately 8.3%. This clonotype was obtained from a human donor in good health, serving as a control. V gene TRBV10-2 combines with J gene TRBJ1-5; 8 bases fit TRBD1. Material for sequencing was sorted CD4+, CD8+, or CD8+CD57+ T cells (not recorded which) from PBMCs. The CDR3 here is CASADRANQPQHF. CDR3 nucleotide sequence: TGCGCCAGCGCGGACAGGGCAAATCAGCCCCAGCATTTT.